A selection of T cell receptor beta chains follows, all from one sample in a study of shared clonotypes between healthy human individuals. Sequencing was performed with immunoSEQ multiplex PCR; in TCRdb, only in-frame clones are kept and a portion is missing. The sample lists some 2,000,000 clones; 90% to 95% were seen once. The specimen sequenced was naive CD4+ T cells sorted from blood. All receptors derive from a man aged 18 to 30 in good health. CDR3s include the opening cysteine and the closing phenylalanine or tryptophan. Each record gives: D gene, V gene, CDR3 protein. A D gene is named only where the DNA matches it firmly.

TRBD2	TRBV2	CASSPGLQETQYF
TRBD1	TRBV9	CASSVGDRGPNEKLFF
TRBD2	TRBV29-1	CSVGIAGGPTDTQYF
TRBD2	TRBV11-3	CASSLASGSLNEQFF
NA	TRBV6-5	CASRRRDAVGNEQYF
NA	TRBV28	CASSVAYEQYF
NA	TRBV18	CASSPGLGARYNEQFF
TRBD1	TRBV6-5	CASSTRTGGHNVAFF
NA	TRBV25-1	CASSDFVGSDTQYF
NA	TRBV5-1	CASSLVAGRNEKLFF
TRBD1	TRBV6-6	CASSPAGGIDTQYF
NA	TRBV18	CASSPPWGGQETQYF
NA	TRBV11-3	CASSYARAGAYEQYF
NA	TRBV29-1	CSASTPGETQYF
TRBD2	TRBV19	CASRRDYSGANVLTF
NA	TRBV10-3	CAISVGGSQPQHF
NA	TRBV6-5	CASTLGSGSYEQYF
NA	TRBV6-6	CASSTPLGVPYGYTF
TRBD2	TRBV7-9	CASSFGLAGDADTQYF
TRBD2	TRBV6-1	CASSVGTSPNNEQFF
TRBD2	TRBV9	CASARALAGIANTGELFF
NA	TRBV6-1	CASRGGAEKGYGYTF
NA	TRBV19	CASSEGGAINQPQHF
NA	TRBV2	CASSESGLVFSPLHF